This TCR beta chain was identified in a study of identical twins. Study outcomes and limitations: Recombination models fit unrelated individuals' TCR alpha sharing but underestimated twins'.

MiXCR, run by TCRdb on the 5' RACE reads, gives a single entry per CDR3 protein. The sample shows about 890,000 distinct CDR3 sequences, more than 9% of them seen only once. Notes on this clonotype: Its antigen is unknown.

The ends lost 4 bases at V and 4 bases at J; junction bases unmatched: 10. The CDR3 spans 18 residues. Looked up from germline, CDR1 is LNHDA and CDR2 is SQIVND (reference sequence). These data were also reused for a study on yellow fever vaccine responses in identical twins.

The sequencing sample was made of PBMCs. This rearrangement joins TRBV19 to TRBJ2-6, with 10 bases matching TRBD1. The clonotype was recovered from a woman aged 18-29 years in good health. Here the CDR3 DNA reads TGTGCCAGTAGTAAAACCGGGACAGGGGATGGCGGGGCCAACGTCCTGACTTTC. Its translation: CASSKTGTGDGGANVLTF.